Listed here are 27 T cell receptor beta chains from one sample, sequenced in a study of T cells after yellow fever vaccination. TCRdb reanalysed the 5' RACE reads using MiXCR and keeps one entry per CDR3 protein. The data show 200,000 to 300,000 distinct CDR3 sequences, roughly 6.8% seen once. The sample here was CD4+ T cells sorted from PBMCs, taken on the day of the yellow fever booster vaccination. Source of these receptors: a man aged 25-40 years who received the YFV17D yellow fever vaccine.

In the case of this clonotype: It may be a read error: a sequence one base away is much more abundant. V and J are TRBV7-2 and TRBJ2-7; tentatively, D is TRBD1 or TRBD2 (5 bases each). Trimming cost V 5 bases and J 6 bases, with 14 bases left between them. The CDR3 contains 13 residues. In germline, CDR1 is SGHTA, CDR2 FQGNSA. The CDR3 here is CASSRGETFEQYF. As DNA, the CDR3 is TGTGCCAGCAGCCGAGGGGAGACCTTCGAGCAGTACTTC.

This clonotype has a handful of counts. The genes are TRBV15 and TRBJ2-7; D not resolved. Germline CDR1 is LNHNV and CDR2 is YYDKDF (reference sequence). This CDR3 has 13 residues. V was trimmed by 0 bases and J by 6 bases, leaving 9 bases between them. The CDR3 loop is CATSRDTVGEQYF. The CDR3, as DNA: TGTGCCACCAGCAGAGACACAGTAGGCGAGCAGTACTTC.

This chain links TRBV4-2 with TRBJ2-6; D is unresolved. V was trimmed by 2 bases and J by 4 bases, leaving 3 bases between them. CDR1 and CDR2 (germline): LGHNA, YNFKEQ. The CDR3 is 13 residues long. The CDR3 DNA sequence: TGTGCCAGCAGCCAACCGGGGGCCAACGTCCTGACTTTC. Protein: CASSQPGANVLTF.

This clonotype was detected ten times or more. V is TRBV5-1 and J is TRBJ2-1, with D perhaps matching TRBD1 or TRBD2 (5 bases each). Trimming removed 5 bases from V and 9 bases from J, with 12 bases in between. Looked up from germline, CDR1 is SGHRS and CDR2 is YFSETQ. The CDR3 has 12 residues. The CDR3 sequence is CASSTRGPEQFF. CDR3 sequence (DNA): TGCGCCAGCAGTACGAGGGGCCCTGAGCAGTTCTTC.

The J gene is TRBJ2-6, the V gene TRBV12-3 or TRBV12-4; TRBD1 matches 8 bases. V lost 8 bases and J lost 2; bases outside the gene matches: 8. The CDR3 is 16 amino acids. This chain's CDR3 is CASAHDRGPGANVLTF. CDR3 bases: TGTGCCAGCGCCCACGACAGGGGCCCTGGGGCCAACGTCCTGACTTTC.

This clonotype came up a few times. The V and J genes are TRBV6-5 and TRBJ2-5; D unresolved. The V gene lost 6 bases and the J gene lost 5 bases, with 7 bases spanning the gap. The germline V gene encodes CDR1 MNHEY and CDR2 SVGAGI. This CDR3 region has 11 residues. DNA for the CDR3: TGTGCCAGCAGCAGAAGTGAGACCCAGTACTTC. It specifies CASSRSETQYF.

The gene calls are TRBV5-1 and TRBJ2-3; 10 bases line up with TRBD1. The CDR3 runs to 15 residues. The germline V gene has CDR1 SGHRS and CDR2 YFSETQ. The V and J ends lost 2 bases and 3 bases, in that order; junction bases with no gene match: 3. The CDR3 loop reads CASSLGDRGTDTQYF. Here the CDR3 DNA reads TGCGCCAGCAGCTTAGGGGACAGGGGTACAGATACGCAGTATTTT.

This clonotype was seen a few times. The chain uses TRBV11-2 and TRBJ1-1; D unresolved. This CDR3 region has 13 residues. The V end lost 5 bases, the J end lost 2 bases, and 9 bases lay between the germline ends. The V gene's germline CDR1 is SGHAT and CDR2 FQNNGV. CDR3 DNA: TGTGCCAGCAGCGCTCAACTTAACACTGAAGCTTTCTTT. This gives the protein CASSAQLNTEAFF. Together with reference TRBV11-2 and TRBJ1-1, the CDR3 gives the full variable domain: EAGVAQSPRYKIIEKRQSVAFWCNPISGHATLYWYQQILGQGPKLLIQFQNNGVVDDSQLPKDRFSAERLKGVDSTLKIQPAKLEDSAVYLCASSAQLNTEAFFGQGTRLTVV.

V is TRBV5-1 and J is TRBJ2-3; 14 bases line up with TRBD2. There are 19 residues in the CDR3. Germline V gene sequence: CDR1 SGHRS, CDR2 YFSETQ. The trim removed 1 base at V and 2 bases at J, leaving 9 bases unmatched. CDR3 protein: CASSLRGTSGRAITDTQYF. CDR3 sequence (DNA): TGCGCCAGCAGCTTGAGGGGGACTAGCGGGAGAGCGATCACAGATACGCAGTATTTT.

This clonotype was observed many times. This chain connects TRBV5-1 to TRBJ2-4; no reliable D call. V was trimmed by 0 bases and J by 3 bases, leaving 7 bases between them. The CDR3 runs 14 residues. Germline V gene lookup returns CDR1 SGHRS and CDR2 YFSETQ. The CDR3 reads CASSLDGYKNIQYF. CDR3 bases: TGCGCCAGCAGCTTGGACGGATACAAAAACATTCAGTACTTC.

This clonotype has more than one count but fewer than ten. The rearrangement uses TRBV28 and TRBJ2-3, with D maybe TRBD1 (6 bases). The CDR3 has 15 amino acids. Trimming removed 3 bases from V and 4 bases from J, with 14 bases in between. Germline CDR1 MDHEN, CDR2 SYDVKM. This CDR3 reads CASSLRPGVADTQYF. The CDR3 nucleotides are TGTGCCAGCAGTTTGCGGCCAGGGGTGGCAGATACGCAGTATTTT.

This clonotype was detected a few times. The V call is TRBV19, the J call TRBJ2-6; D is perhaps TRBD1 (5 bases). Trimming took 8 bases from V and 0 from J, leaving 8 bases between them. This CDR3 region has 14 residues. Germline V gives CDR1 LNHDA, CDR2 SQIVND (reference sequence). Here the CDR3 reads CASARDSGANVLTF. The CDR3 bases are TGTGCCAGTGCCAGGGACTCTGGGGCCAACGTCCTGACTTTC.

The CDR3 DNA reads TGCGCCAGCATATACCCGGCGGGACTATCTCTCGAGCAGTACTTC. This gives the protein CASIYPAGLSLEQYF. The chain carries TRBV5-1 and TRBJ2-7; 7 positions match TRBD2. Trimming took 6 bases from V and 6 from J; bases not matched to a gene: 15. The CDR3 totals 15 residues. CDR1 SGHRS and CDR2 YFSETQ come from the germline V gene.

The V and J genes are TRBV5-1 and TRBJ2-3; D unresolved. Germline V gene lookup returns CDR1 SGHRS and CDR2 YFSETQ. The CDR3 sequence is 14 residues long. Trimming left V 4 bases short and J 1 base short, with 10 bases between. The CDR3 coding sequence is TGCGCCAGCAGCCCCAGGTCGCGCACAGATACGCAGTATTTT. Its translation: CASSPRSRTDTQYF. Complete variable domain (other parts from reference TRBV5-1 and TRBJ2-3): KAGVTQTPRYLIKTRGQQVTLSCSPISGHRSVSWYQQTPGQGLQFLFEYFSETQRNKGNFPGRFSGRQFSNSRSEMNVSTLELGDSALYLCASSPRSRTDTQYFGPGTRLTVL.

This clonotype occurred a few times. Written as DNA, the CDR3 is TGTGCCAGCAGCTTAGACCAGGGGGCAATTGGCTACACCTTC. It is translated as CASSLDQGAIGYTF. The rearrangement joins TRBV7-9 to TRBJ1-2; 8 positions agree with TRBD1. The germline V gene encodes CDR1 SEHNR and CDR2 FQNEAQ (reference sequence). Trimming at V came to 1 base and at J to 7 bases, leaving 5 bases not matched to a gene. CDR3 size: 14 residues.

This clonotype has more than one count but fewer than ten. The rearrangement joins TRBV12-3 or TRBV12-4 to TRBJ1-3; D is ambiguous. V dropped 10 bases and J dropped 4 bases, with 17 bases sitting between them. The CDR3 runs 14 residues. CDR3: CAILPRGTGNTIYF. The CDR3, as DNA: TGTGCCATCCTGCCGCGAGGAACCGGAAACACCATATATTTT.

This rearrangement joins TRBV7-2 to TRBJ1-1, with TRBD1 matching over 11 bases. Germline V gene data show CDR1 as SGHTA and CDR2 as FQGNSA. This CDR3 has 13 residues. Unmatched junction bases numbered 4, after V lost 5 bases and J lost 8 bases. The CDR3 DNA follows: TGTGCCAGCAGCCTGAGGGACAGGGGGGAAGCTTTCTTT. Translating gives CASSLRDRGEAFF.

This chain uses TRBV7-2 with TRBJ2-7; D is ambiguous. V lost 4 bases and J 2 bases, leaving 15 bases between the germline ends. This CDR3 has 15 amino acids. Germline V gives CDR1 SGHTA, CDR2 FQGNSA. The CDR3 sequence is CASSSFLDIPYEQYF. CDR3 nucleotide sequence: TGTGCCAGCAGCTCCTTCTTAGACATACCCTACGAGCAGTACTTC. Looking up the rest from reference TRBV7-2 and TRBJ2-7 gives the full variable domain: GAGVSQSPSNKVTEKGKDVELRCDPISGHTALYWYRQSLGQGLEFLIYFQGNSAPDKSGLPSDRFSAERTGGSVSTLTIQRTQQEDSAVYLCASSSFLDIPYEQYFGPGTRLTVT.

This clonotype was recorded at least ten times. V is TRBV12-3 or TRBV12-4 and J is TRBJ2-2; D remains ambiguous. The V end lost 7 bases, the J end lost 4 bases, and 4 bases lay between the germline ends. The length of the CDR3 is 11 residues. CDR3 nucleotide sequence: TGTGCCAGCACCCGCACCGGGGAGCTGTTTTTT. Residues: CASTRTGELFF.

As concerns this clonotype: This may arise from a read error, as a much more abundant clone is one base away. This chain links TRBV24-1 with TRBJ2-1; D might be TRBD1 (6 bases). Per the germline V gene, CDR1 is KGHDR and CDR2 is SFDVKD. Trimming took 3 bases from V and 8 from J, leaving 19 bases between them. The CDR3 is 16 residues long. CDR3 coding DNA: TGTGCCACCAGTGATACCGGGACAAGTGTTCCGTATGAGCAGTTCTTC. This encodes CATSDTGTSVPYEQFF.

This sequence joins TRBV9 and TRBJ2-3; TRBD2 agrees at 9 bases. Germline CDR1 reads SGDLS; CDR2 reads YYNGEE. V shed 4 bases and J 0 bases; nucleotides not matched to a gene: 3. CDR3 length: 15 residues. CDR3 sequence reads: CASSRGTSSTDTQYF. DNA for the CDR3: TGTGCCAGCAGCCGAGGGACTAGCAGCACAGATACGCAGTATTTT.

The rearrangement uses TRBV4-2 and TRBJ2-5; 10 bases align to TRBD2. Germline V gene sequence: CDR1 LGHNA, CDR2 YNFKEQ. V lost 0 bases to trimming and J lost 5 bases; unmatched junction nucleotides: 3. The CDR3 is made up of 15 amino acids. This CDR3 is CASSQEQAGGETQYF. The CDR3 nucleotides are TGTGCCAGCAGCCAAGAACAAGCGGGGGGGGAGACCCAGTACTTC.

This clonotype was counted ten times or more. The chain recombines TRBV7-6 with TRBJ1-1; no clear D. Looked up from germline, CDR1 is SGHVS and CDR2 is FNYEAQ. The CDR3 totals 16 residues. Trimming removed 3 bases from V and 0 bases from J, with 14 bases in between. CDR3 loop: CASSFGAAGMNTEAFF. DNA for the CDR3: TGTGCCAGCAGCTTCGGCGCAGCGGGCATGAACACTGAAGCTTTCTTT.

This clonotype was seen ten or more times. The gene calls are TRBV3-1 and TRBJ2-7; 7 nucleotides line up with TRBD1. From germline, CDR1 is LGHDT and CDR2 YNNKEL (reference sequence). The CDR3 covers 15 residues. V dropped 4 bases and J dropped 6; count of bases not matched to a gene: 12. DNA for the CDR3: TGTGCCAGCAGCCGAACCGGGACAGCCCAACCCGAGCAGTACTTC. Its translation is CASSRTGTAQPEQYF.

At least ten counts were recorded for this clonotype. This chain connects TRBV20-1 to TRBJ1-1; D not certain. Trimming took off 4 bases at V and 11 bases at J, with 20 bases between the two ends. The length of the CDR3 is 13 residues. CDR1 and CDR2 from the germline V gene are DFQATT and SNEGSKA (reference sequence). The CDR3 loop is CSAIGGPNAMAFF. The CDR3 DNA reads as TGCAGTGCTATTGGCGGACCCAACGCCATGGCTTTCTTT.

The chain carries TRBV5-6 and TRBJ2-3, with D possibly matching TRBD2 (5 bases). CDR1 is SGHDT, CDR2 YYEEEE, per germline. The CDR3 totals 15 residues. Trimming pared 6 bases from V and 1 base from J, leaving 15 bases between. The chain's CDR3 is CASKRAPTGTDTQYF. As DNA, the CDR3 is TGTGCCAGCAAGAGGGCCCCCACGGGCACAGATACGCAGTATTTT.

The genes are TRBV12-3 or TRBV12-4 and TRBJ1-1, with D maybe TRBD1 (5 bases). Between the trimmed V and J ends, which lost 3 bases and 5 bases, there was a span of 13 bases. This CDR3 is 14 amino acids long. This CDR3 is CASSFGGARTEAFF. CDR3 nucleotides: TGTGCCAGCAGTTTCGGTGGGGCGCGAACTGAAGCTTTCTTT.